This entry lists 18 T cell receptor beta chains sequenced from one sample in a study of spatial heterogeneity in lung cancer. TCRdb re-derived calls from the 5' RACE reads in MiXCR, one entry per CDR3 protein. The table includes 8,000 or so distinct CDR3 sequences, roughly an eighth detected once. Their antigens are not known. General study points: For expanded intratumoral alpha and beta TCRs, counts tracked tumor mutation counts.

Regarding time point: sample taken at primary tumor resection. Sequences were derived from lung tumor tissue, sampled at surgery. The receptors were gathered from a male donor with early-stage non-small cell lung cancer.

There are many counts of this clonotype. In a library made to pick up alpha chains, this beta chain is a stray read with a size that means little. V is TRBV10-3 and J is TRBJ2-7, with a possible D match to TRBD2 (6 bases). V was cut by 5 bases and J by 7 bases, with 9 bases left in between. The germline gives CDR1 ENHRY, CDR2 SYGVKD. This CDR3 has 11 residues. The CDR3 region has the DNA TGTGCCATCAGTATCCGGGGGGAGCAGTACTTC. This gives the protein CAISIRGEQYF.

This clonotype was picked up many times. This beta chain turned up in a library designed for alpha chains; as an off-target read, its abundance says little. V usage is TRBV18 and J usage is TRBJ2-1; TRBD1 matches at 8 bases. With 2 bases clipped from V and 4 bases from J, the junction kept 4 bases outside the gene matches. CDR1 is KGHSH, CDR2 LQKENI, per germline. The CDR3 is 15 amino acids. CDR3 residues: CASSPGQGVYNEQFF. CDR3 DNA sequence: TGTGCCAGCTCACCAGGACAGGGCGTTTACAATGAGCAGTTCTTC. Filled out from reference TRBV18 and TRBJ2-1, the complete variable domain reads NAGVMQNPRHLVRRRGQEARLRCSPMKGHSHVYWYRQLPEEGLKFMVYLQKENIIDESGMPKERFSAEFPKEGPSILRIQQVVRGDSAAYFCASSPGQGVYNEQFFGPGTRLTVL.

In this sample, this clonotype turned up many times. Since the library was made to target alpha chains, this beta chain is a stray read and its abundance is not meaningful. The gene calls are TRBV10-3 and TRBJ2-7; D might be TRBD1 (5 bases). V lost 5 bases to trimming and J lost 2 bases, with 13 bases between them. The CDR3 sequence is 14 residues long. Germline-derived CDR1 and CDR2 are ENHRY and SYGVKD. Here the CDR3 DNA reads TGTGCCATCAGTCCCTTGACAGCCACCTACGAGCAGTACTTC. This gives the protein CAISPLTATYEQYF.

This clonotype is categorized as medium-sized. This beta chain appears as a stray read in a library generated for alpha chains; its size is not informative. The V call is TRBV28, the J call TRBJ1-2; D perhaps matches TRBD1 (5 bases). Germline values: CDR1 MDHEN, CDR2 SYDVKM. Trimming cost V 4 bases and J 7 bases, with 13 bases left between them. The CDR3 runs to 13 residues. In DNA form, the CDR3 reads TGTGCCAGCAGTTCAGGGCGCTATGGTGGCTACACCTTC. Amino acid sequence: CASSSGRYGGYTF.

By share, this clonotype ranks as medium-sized. The library was prepared for alpha chains; this beta chain is a stray read, so its frequency means little. The chain couples TRBV28 to TRBJ2-1, with 8 bases fitting TRBD1. V lost 5 bases to trimming and J lost 4 bases; unmatched junction nucleotides: 4. From germline, CDR1 is MDHEN and CDR2 SYDVKM. This CDR3 has 14 amino acids. This chain's CDR3 is CASSLGQEYNEQFF. The DNA for the CDR3 is TGTGCCAGCAGTCTGGGACAGGAATACAATGAGCAGTTCTTC.

This clonotype was counted once. The library was built for alpha chains, so this beta chain is an off-target read and its size means little. This sequence joins TRBV11-2 and TRBJ2-5; TRBD2 is a possible D gene (5 bases). Germline V gene sequence: CDR1 SGHAT, CDR2 FQNNGV. Trimming pared 5 bases from V and 0 bases from J, leaving 13 bases between. The CDR3 has 15 residues. The CDR3 sequence: CASSLRGGDQETQYF. The DNA for the CDR3 is TGTGCCAGCAGCCTTCGTGGAGGAGACCAAGAGACCCAGTACTTC.

This clonotype was observed at least ten times. This beta chain turned up in a library designed for alpha chains; as an off-target read, its abundance says little. This chain uses TRBV18 with TRBJ2-5, with 8 bases lining up with TRBD2. The CDR3 loop spans 15 amino acids. V dropped 4 bases and J dropped 1; count of bases not matched to a gene: 5. Germline CDR1 KGHSH, CDR2 LQKENI. The CDR3 DNA is TGTGCCAGCTCACAGCGGGGGCTTTCCCAAGAGACCCAGTACTTC. This codes for CASSQRGLSQETQYF.

This clonotype was seen at least ten times. This beta chain is a stray read from a library made for alpha chains; its abundance is not meaningful. The gene calls are TRBV7-3 and TRBJ2-1; TRBD2 agrees at 13 bases. V shed 4 bases, J shed 1 base, and the junction held 4 bases outside the gene matches. Germline V lookup: CDR1 SGHTA, CDR2 FQGTGA. The CDR3 contains 17 residues. The DNA for the CDR3 is TGTGCCAGCAGCTCCACTAGCGGGAGGGGGTCCTACAATGAGCAGTTCTTC. It translates to CASSSTSGRGSYNEQFF.

Sample share makes this clonotype medium-sized (0.01 to 0.1%). This beta chain represents an off-target read in a library built for alpha chains; its size is of limited meaning. The chain is built from TRBV6-6 and TRBJ2-2; weak D call: TRBD2 (5 bases). Trimming cost V 6 bases and J 8 bases, with 22 bases left between them. From germline, CDR1 is MNHNY and CDR2 SVGAGI (reference sequence). CDR3 length: 16 amino acids. CDR3 nucleotides: TGTGCCAGCAGCACCCGCGGCTCGCGTAGGGAGGGGGAGCTGTTTTTT. It encodes CASSTRGSRREGELFF.

This clonotype came up once. This beta chain appears as a stray read in a library generated for alpha chains; its size is not informative. CDR3 sequence: CASSPVIGGTDTQYF. The CDR3 DNA reads as TGTGCCAGCTCACCGGTCATCGGGGGGACAGATACGCAGTATTTT. V and J are TRBV18 and TRBJ2-3; 7 nucleotides align to TRBD2. Germline loops: CDR1 KGHSH, CDR2 LQKENI. Germline trimming cut 3 bases from V and 3 bases from J; bases unmatched to any gene: 6. The CDR3 consists of 15 residues.

This clonotype appeared many times. With the library built for alpha chains, this beta chain is off target and its frequency is not meaningful. The V gene is TRBV6-2 or TRBV6-3, the J gene TRBJ2-7; 14 nucleotides agree with TRBD2. The CDR3 totals 16 residues. CDR1 is MNHEY, CDR2 SVGEGT, per germline. V shed 7 bases and J 6 bases; nucleotides not matched to a gene: 11. For the CDR3, the DNA is TGTGCCAGCAACGACCCATCCGGGACTAGCGGGAGCGAGCAGTACTTC. This codes for CASNDPSGTSGSEQYF.

This clonotype has ten or more counts. Little can be read into the size of this beta chain, an off-target read in a library designed for alpha chains. V is TRBV6-5 and J is TRBJ1-1; D is uncertain. CDR3 size: 15 residues. Deletions cut 0 bases from V and 2 bases from J, with 10 bases between. The germline V gene encodes CDR1 MNHEY and CDR2 SVGAGI. The CDR3 loop is CASSYSVGRNTEAFF. The CDR3 DNA follows: TGTGCCAGCAGTTACTCTGTGGGGAGAAACACTGAAGCTTTCTTT.

This clonotype has at least ten counts. Within a library made for alpha chains, this beta chain is off target, and its count is uninformative. The V call is TRBV6-2 or TRBV6-3, the J call TRBJ1-1; 10 bases are shared with TRBD1. The trim removed 7 bases at V and 2 bases at J, leaving 10 bases unmatched. The germline CDR1 and CDR2 sequences are MNHEY and SVGEGT. This CDR3 comprises 16 residues. CDR3 amino acids: CASTPGQGLGNTEAFF. The CDR3 region has the DNA TGTGCCAGCACCCCGGGACAGGGGTTGGGAAACACTGAAGCTTTCTTT.

This clonotype is judged medium-sized. This beta chain was picked up by a library intended for alpha chains and is off target, so its count carries little meaning. This chain links TRBV3-1 with TRBJ1-4, with D possibly being TRBD1 (5 bases). Germline CDR1 LGHDT, CDR2 YNNKEL (reference sequence). The length of the CDR3 is 15 residues. V lost 4 bases and J 0 bases, leaving 9 bases between the germline ends. CDR3: CASSRGEATNEKLFF. CDR3 nucleotide sequence: TGTGCCAGCAGCCGAGGGGAGGCAACTAATGAAAAACTGTTTTTT.

In its sample, this clonotype ranks as large. The library was prepared for alpha chains; this beta chain is a stray read, so its frequency means little. The V call is TRBV6-2 or TRBV6-3, the J call TRBJ2-7; 10 nucleotides line up with TRBD2. The CDR3 extends over 14 amino acids. Germline CDR1 is MNHEY and CDR2 is SVGEGT. V lost 9 bases to trimming and J lost 3 bases; unmatched junction nucleotides: 8. For the CDR3, the DNA is TGTGCCAGTTATAGCGGGAGGCCCCTCTACGAGCAGTACTTC. As protein: CASYSGRPLYEQYF.

Many counts were recorded for this clonotype. The library was built for alpha chains, so this beta chain is an off-target read and its size means little. The chain links TRBV2 to TRBJ2-3, with 7 bases fitting TRBD1. The ends lost 2 bases at V and 0 bases at J; junction bases unmatched: 5. The CDR3 extends over 16 amino acids. CDR1 and CDR2 from the germline V gene are SNHLY and FYNNEI. CDR3 sequence: CASSEYTGASTDTQYF. The CDR3, as DNA: TGTGCCAGCAGTGAATATACAGGGGCGAGCACAGATACGCAGTATTTT. The entire variable domain, with the rest obtained from reference TRBV2 and TRBJ2-3, is as follows: EPEVTQTPSHQVTQMGQEVILRCVPISNHLYFYWYRQILGQKVEFLVSFYNNEISEKSEIFDDQFSVERPDGSNFTLKIRSTKLEDSAMYFCASSEYTGASTDTQYFGPGTRLTVL.

The table lists this clonotype with many counts. This beta chain is an unintended read in a library built for alpha chains; its size means little. The chain couples TRBV29-1 to TRBJ1-1; maybe TRBD1 (6 bases). CDR1 is SQVTM, CDR2 ANQGSEA, per germline. CDR3 size: 13 residues. The V gene lost 7 bases and the J gene lost 3 bases, with 15 bases spanning the gap. CDR3 coding DNA: TGCAGCGCTACAGCGTCAGGGGACACTGAAGCTTTCTTT. This translates into CSATASGDTEAFF. Full variable domain (missing parts from reference TRBV29-1 and TRBJ1-1): SAVISQKPSRDICQRGTSLTIQCQVDSQVTMMFWYRQQPGQSLTLIATANQGSEATYESGFVIDKFPISRPNLTFSTLTVSNMSPEDSSIYLCSATASGDTEAFFGQGTRLTVV.

This clonotype was picked up a small number of times. A library prepared for alpha chains yielded this beta chain as an off-target read; its size is of little meaning. CDR3 bases: TGCGCCAGCAGCCAAGTTTTCGACACAGATACGCAGTATTTT. This translates into CASSQVFDTDTQYF. The J gene is TRBJ2-3, the V gene TRBV4-1; D remains unclear. The V and J ends lost 1 base and 2 bases respectively, with 7 bases between them. There are 14 residues in the CDR3. Germline-derived CDR1 and CDR2 are MGHRA and YSYEKL.